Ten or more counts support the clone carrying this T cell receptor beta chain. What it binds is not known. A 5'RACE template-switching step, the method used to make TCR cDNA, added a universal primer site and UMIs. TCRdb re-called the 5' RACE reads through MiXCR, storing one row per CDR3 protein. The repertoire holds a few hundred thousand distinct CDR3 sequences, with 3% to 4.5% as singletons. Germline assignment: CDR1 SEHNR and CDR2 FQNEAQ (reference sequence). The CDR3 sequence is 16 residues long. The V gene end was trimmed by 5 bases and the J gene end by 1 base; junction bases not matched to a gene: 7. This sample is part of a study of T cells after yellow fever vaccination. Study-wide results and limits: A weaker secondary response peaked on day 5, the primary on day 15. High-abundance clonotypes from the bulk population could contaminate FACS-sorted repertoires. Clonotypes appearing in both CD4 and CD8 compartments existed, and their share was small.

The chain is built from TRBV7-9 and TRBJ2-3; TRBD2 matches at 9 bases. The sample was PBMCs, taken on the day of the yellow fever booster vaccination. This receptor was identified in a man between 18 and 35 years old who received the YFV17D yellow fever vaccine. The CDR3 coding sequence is TGTGCCAGCAGCCCCCCGATAGCGGGGGGCACAGATACGCAGTATTTT. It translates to CASSPPIAGGTDTQYF.